These 20 T cell receptor beta chains were sequenced from one sample in a study of T cell changes during pregnancy in multiple sclerosis. This table comes from immunoSEQ multiplex PCR, and its TCRdb copy is limited to in-frame clones, with some not included. The sample yields 30,000 to 40,000 clones, roughly 89% seen once. The sample was CD4+ T cells from peripheral blood mononuclear cells, taken in the second trimester of pregnancy. The origin of the receptors is a female donor in good health, enrolled as a control in a pregnancy study.

The chain employs TRBV5-6 and TRBJ2-5, with 7 bases matching TRBD1. The J segment lost 2 bases and the V segment lost 3 bases, leaving 7 bases of the junction unmatched. The CDR3 length is 15 residues. Germline CDR1 reads SGHDT; CDR2 reads YYEEEE. The DNA of the CDR3 is TGTGCCAGCAGCTCAAAGACAGGGATGCAAGAGACCCAGTACTTC. It translates to CASSSKTGMQETQYF.

The rearrangement uses TRBV6-1 and TRBJ2-4; possibly TRBD2 for D (5 bases). The CDR3 consists of 16 residues. Per the germline V gene, CDR1 is MNHNS and CDR2 is SASEGT. V lost 7 bases to trimming and J lost 0 bases, with 16 bases between them. The CDR3: CASNEGSSLAKNIQYF. The DNA of the CDR3 is TGTGCCAGCAATGAGGGCTCTTCCTTAGCCAAAAACATTCAGTACTTC.

The V and J genes are TRBV15 and TRBJ1-2; no firm D call. The CDR3 is made up of 15 amino acids. Trimming removed 3 bases at V and 0 bases at J, with 11 bases between. The germline V gene encodes CDR1 LNHNV and CDR2 YYDKDF (reference sequence). CDR3 nucleotides: TGTGCCACCAGCAGGCCCTCGGAGGCTAACTATGGCTACACCTTC. It yields the protein CATSRPSEANYGYTF.

The rearrangement uses TRBV2 and TRBJ2-1; D is possibly TRBD1 (6 bases). The germline gives CDR1 SNHLY, CDR2 FYNNEI. This CDR3 is 11 amino acids long. Trimming took off 2 bases at V and 10 bases at J, with 6 bases between the two ends. The DNA of the CDR3 is TGTGCCAGCAGTGAAACAGGGGAGCAGTTCTTC. Protein: CASSETGEQFF.

The chain employs TRBV7-9 and TRBJ1-4, with a possible D match to TRBD1 (6 bases). The length of the CDR3 is 13 residues. Germline V gives CDR1 SEHNR, CDR2 FQNEAQ (reference sequence). Trimming cost V 5 bases and J 8 bases, with 12 bases left between them. The CDR3 bases are TGTGCCAGCAGCGTACAGGGTCCGGAAAAACTGTTTTTT. Residues: CASSVQGPEKLFF.

The chain employs TRBV5-1 and TRBJ1-1, with D perhaps matching TRBD1 (5 bases). Germline assignment: CDR1 SGHRS and CDR2 YFSETQ. Trimming removed 4 bases from V and 7 bases from J, with 17 bases in between. The CDR3 is 14 residues long. The CDR3 sequence is CASSPPGGRSEAFF. CDR3 in DNA: TGCGCCAGCAGCCCCCCGGGGGGAAGAAGTGAAGCTTTCTTT. Full variable domain (missing parts from reference TRBV5-1 and TRBJ1-1): KAGVTQTPRYLIKTRGQQVTLSCSPISGHRSVSWYQQTPGQGLQFLFEYFSETQRNKGNFPGRFSGRQFSNSRSEMNVSTLELGDSALYLCASSPPGGRSEAFFGQGTRLTVV.

The chain combines TRBV7-8 with TRBJ1-5; 10 bases fit TRBD1. The ends lost 5 bases at V and 1 base at J; junction bases unmatched: 5. CDR1 and CDR2 from the germline V gene are SGHVS and FQNEAQ. This CDR3 comprises 16 residues. CDR3 DNA: TGTGCCAGCAGCACGCGACAGGGGGCAAGCAATCAGCCCCAGCATTTT. Encoded protein: CASSTRQGASNQPQHF.

This chain joins TRBV7-2 and TRBJ2-3; 15 bases are a match to TRBD2. The germline CDR1 and CDR2 sequences are SGHTA and FQGNSA. This CDR3 has 18 amino acids. V dropped 5 bases and J dropped 2; count of bases not matched to a gene: 8. The CDR3 sequence is CASSTPGTSGGITDTQYF. CDR3 DNA: TGTGCCAGCAGCACTCCCGGGACTAGCGGGGGGATCACAGATACGCAGTATTTT.

This chain links TRBV7-2 with TRBJ2-3, with 10 bases identical to TRBD2. Trimming at V came to 5 bases and at J to 7 bases, leaving 9 bases not matched to a gene. The germline CDR1 and CDR2 sequences are SGHTA and FQGNSA. The CDR3 has 15 residues. The CDR3 DNA sequence: TGTGCCAGCAGCGCCCAGCGGGGGGGTATGAATACGCAGTATTTT. This sequence encodes CASSAQRGGMNTQYF.

The CDR3 region has the DNA TGCGCCAGCAGCCAAGATGGGCAGGGGAGCAGTCTCTATGGCTACACCTTC. It codes for CASSQDGQGSSLYGYTF. The chain has TRBV4-1 and TRBJ1-2, with D maybe TRBD1 (6 bases). V gave up 0 bases and J gave up 4 bases, with 18 bases separating them. Germline V lookup: CDR1 MGHRA, CDR2 YSYEKL. The CDR3 extends over 17 amino acids.

This rearrangement joins TRBV7-6 to TRBJ1-3, with TRBD1 identical over 9 bases. V dropped 5 bases and J dropped 4; count of bases not matched to a gene: 6. The CDR3 is 15 amino acids. Germline loops: CDR1 SGHVS, CDR2 FNYEAQ. CDR3 sequence: CASSHGTGKGNTIYF. CDR3 in DNA: TGTGCCAGCAGCCACGGGACAGGGAAAGGAAACACCATATATTTT.

This chain joins TRBV4-1 and TRBJ2-1, with 9 bases matching TRBD2. CDR1 is MGHRA and CDR2 is YSYEKL in the germline V gene. The CDR3 consists of 17 residues. J lost 0 bases, V lost 5 bases, and 8 bases had no gene match. CDR3 in DNA: TGCGCCAGCAGCACCCAAACACTAGCGGGCTCCTACAATGAGCAGTTCTTC. Protein product: CASSTQTLAGSYNEQFF.

This clone was observed a handful of times. The chain uses TRBV9 and TRBJ2-3, with 7 bases fitting TRBD1. The germline gives CDR1 SGDLS, CDR2 YYNGEE. V dropped 0 bases and J dropped 3; count of bases not matched to a gene: 1. This CDR3 is built from 14 residues. CDR3: CASSVGTGTDTQYF. CDR3 DNA: TGTGCCAGCAGCGTAGGGACAGGAACAGATACGCAGTATTTT.

The chain recombines TRBV4-3 with TRBJ2-7; 7 nucleotides line up with TRBD1. V shed 4 bases and J 0 bases; nucleotides not matched to a gene: 15. The CDR3 is 18 amino acids. Germline lookup yields CDR1 LGHNA and CDR2 YSLEER. The CDR3: CASSRKVLGDSFSYEQYF. The CDR3 DNA sequence: TGCGCCAGCAGCCGCAAAGTTCTGGGGGACAGTTTCTCCTACGAGCAGTACTTC.

The V and J genes are TRBV2 and TRBJ1-1; 9 nucleotides line up with TRBD1. The CDR3 is 15 residues long. Germline assignment: CDR1 SNHLY and CDR2 FYNNEI. V dropped 6 bases and J dropped 4; count of bases not matched to a gene: 9. The CDR3 reads CASRIKDRGGTEAFF. Here the CDR3 DNA reads TGTGCCAGCAGGATTAAGGACAGGGGCGGCACTGAAGCTTTCTTT.

The gene calls are TRBV29-1 and TRBJ2-3; 16 positions match TRBD2. V shed 1 base and J 4 bases; nucleotides not matched to a gene: 8. CDR3 length equals 18 residues. Germline loops: CDR1 SQVTM, CDR2 ANQGSEA. This CDR3 reads CSVEVQGTSGGAPDTQYF. CDR3 coding DNA: TGCAGCGTTGAAGTGCAGGGGACTAGCGGGGGGGCGCCAGATACGCAGTATTTT.

This clone was seen once. The chain employs TRBV7-3 and TRBJ1-2; 8 bases align to TRBD1. The CDR3 is 19 residues long. After removal of 5 bases from V and 1 base from J, the junction contained 18 bases not matched to a gene. The germline gives CDR1 SGHTA, CDR2 FQGTGA. As DNA, the CDR3 is TGTGCCAGCAGCCTAAAGGACAGGGCCTCGATCCCTGATAACTATGGCTACACCTTC. Residues: CASSLKDRASIPDNYGYTF.

CDR3 loop: CASSYSASGEPQHF. CDR3 in DNA: TGTGCCAGCAGTTACTCTGCCTCAGGTGAGCCCCAGCATTTT. The genes are TRBV6-5 and TRBJ1-5; D not resolved. Looked up from germline, CDR1 is MNHEY and CDR2 is SVGAGI. This CDR3 comprises 14 residues. Trimming cost V 0 bases and J 8 bases, with 11 bases left between them.

The chain recombines TRBV5-6 with TRBJ2-7, with a possible D match to TRBD2 (5 bases). V lost 5 bases and J 5 bases, leaving 14 bases between the germline ends. The CDR3 spans 13 residues. Germline V CDR1 and CDR2: SGHDT, YYEEEE. The CDR3 DNA reads TGTGCCAGCAGTCCCGGGGTAGCCCACGAGCAGTACTTC. Translated, it gives CASSPGVAHEQYF.

This clone appeared a few times. The J gene is TRBJ1-1, the V gene TRBV18, with 11 bases lining up with TRBD1. The V gene end was trimmed by 4 bases and the J gene end by 5 bases; junction bases not matched to a gene: 3. Germline V CDR1 and CDR2: KGHSH, LQKENI. CDR3 size: 14 residues. The CDR3 protein is CASSQGDRGTEAFF. As DNA, the CDR3 is TGTGCCAGCTCACAGGGGGACAGGGGGACTGAAGCTTTCTTT. Combining the CDR3 with reference TRBV18 and TRBJ1-1 gives the whole variable domain NAGVMQNPRHLVRRRGQEARLRCSPMKGHSHVYWYRQLPEEGLKFMVYLQKENIIDESGMPKERFSAEFPKEGPSILRIQQVVRGDSAAYFCASSQGDRGTEAFFGQGTRLTVV.